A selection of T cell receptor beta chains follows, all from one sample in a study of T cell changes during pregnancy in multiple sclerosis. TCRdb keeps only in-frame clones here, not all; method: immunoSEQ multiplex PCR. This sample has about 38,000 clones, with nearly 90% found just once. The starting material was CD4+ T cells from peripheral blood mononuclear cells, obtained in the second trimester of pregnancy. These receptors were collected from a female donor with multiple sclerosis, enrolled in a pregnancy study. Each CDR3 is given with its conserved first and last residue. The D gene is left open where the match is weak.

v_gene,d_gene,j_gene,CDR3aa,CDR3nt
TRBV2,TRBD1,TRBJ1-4,CASSSSSGTGADRLFF,TGTGCCAGCAGTTCTAGTTCCGGGACAGGGGCCGACAGGCTGTTTTTT
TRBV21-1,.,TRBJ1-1,CASSKVGVDRAWNRDTEAFF,TGTGCCAGCAGCAAAGTAGGAGTGGACAGGGCGTGGAACCGGGACACTGAAGCTTTCTTT
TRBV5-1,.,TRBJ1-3,CASSPEGGSGNTIYF,TGCGCCAGCAGCCCCGAAGGGGGCTCTGGAAACACCATATATTTT
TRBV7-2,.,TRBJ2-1,CASSLDVGSRANNEQFF,TGTGCCAGCAGCTTAGACGTCGGGAGCCGGGCGAACAATGAGCAGTTCTTC
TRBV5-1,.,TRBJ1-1,CASSARGAGSTEAFF,TGCGCCAGCAGCGCGCGGGGAGCCGGGAGCACTGAAGCTTTCTTT
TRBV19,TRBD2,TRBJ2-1,CASSRRGGSSYNEQFF,TGTGCCAGTAGTCGAAGGGGCGGGAGCTCCTACAATGAGCAGTTCTTC
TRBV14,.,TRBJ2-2,CASSPGLKRTGELFF,TGTGCCAGCAGCCCCGGACTAAAAAGGACCGGGGAGCTGTTTTTT
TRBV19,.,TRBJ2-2,CASMEGTNTGELFF,TGTGCCAGTATGGAGGGGACGAACACCGGGGAGCTGTTTTTT
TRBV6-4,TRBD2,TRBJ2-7,CASRTAGGVAVSYEQYF,TGTGCCAGCAGAACCGCGGGGGGGGTAGCGGTCTCTTACGAGCAGTACTTC
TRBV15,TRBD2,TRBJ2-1,CATSRDWGGSYNEQFF,TGTGCCACCAGCAGAGATTGGGGGGGATCCTACAATGAGCAGTTCTTC
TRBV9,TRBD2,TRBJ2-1,CASSGLGASGRNEQFF,TGTGCCAGCAGCGGATTAGGGGCTAGCGGGAGGAATGAGCAGTTCTTC
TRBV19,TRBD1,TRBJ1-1,CASSSGTGGSTEAFF,TGTGCCAGTAGTTCCGGGACAGGAGGTTCCACTGAAGCTTTCTTT